A selection of T cell receptor beta chains follows, all from one sample in a study of graft-versus-host responses after intestinal transplantation. Sequenced by immunoSEQ multiplex PCR; TCRdb stores in-frame clones only, minus some. The sample has 100,000 to 130,000 clones; roughly 87% are singletons. These TCRs are of unknown antigen specificity. The material was unstimulated CD4+ T cells sorted from spleen or lymph node cells, obtained before transplant. Receptor source: a human donor who was the organ donor for an intestinal transplant. Both conserved end residues are part of each CDR3. The order of the fields is J gene, CDR3 length, clone size, V gene, D gene, CDR3 DNA, CDR3 protein. A D gene is named only where the DNA matches it firmly. Clone sizes are given selectively: once, few, many, or a class where the clone is expanded.

j_call: TRBJ2-3; cdr3_length: 15; clone_size: NA; v_call: TRBV6-1; d_call: NA; cdr3_nt: TGTGCCAGCAGTGATCCCCGGGCGAGAGGAGATACGCAGTATTTT; cdr3_aa: CASSDPRARGDTQYF
j_call: TRBJ2-7; cdr3_length: 17; clone_size: NA; v_call: TRBV5-1; d_call: TRBD1; cdr3_nt: TGCGCCAGCAGCTCGGACGGACAGGGAGTAACAGCCTACGAGCAGTACTTC; cdr3_aa: CASSSDGQGVTAYEQYF
j_call: TRBJ2-3; cdr3_length: 14; clone_size: NA; v_call: TRBV5-1; d_call: NA; cdr3_nt: TGCGCCAGCAGCTTGGGAACAGTCACAGATACGCAGTATTTT; cdr3_aa: CASSLGTVTDTQYF
j_call: TRBJ2-3; cdr3_length: 17; clone_size: NA; v_call: TRBV14; d_call: NA; cdr3_nt: TGTGCCAGCAGCCAAGATAGTCGATTCCGCCTCGGAGATACGCAGTATTTT; cdr3_aa: CASSQDSRFRLGDTQYF
j_call: TRBJ1-6; cdr3_length: 16; clone_size: NA; v_call: TRBV19; d_call: TRBD1; cdr3_nt: TGTGCCAGTAACCGACAGGGGAAGTTCCGCAATTCACCCCTCCACTTT; cdr3_aa: CASNRQGKFRNSPLHF
j_call: TRBJ1-4; cdr3_length: 12; clone_size: few; v_call: TRBV2; d_call: NA; cdr3_nt: TGTGCCAGCAGTCGGGACATCGAAAAACTGTTTTTT; cdr3_aa: CASSRDIEKLFF
j_call: TRBJ1-5; cdr3_length: 17; clone_size: NA; v_call: TRBV10-3; d_call: TRBD1; cdr3_nt: TGTGCCATCAGTGACTTGCCGGGACAGGGGTCGAATCAGCCCCAGCATTTT; cdr3_aa: CAISDLPGQGSNQPQHF
j_call: TRBJ1-1; cdr3_length: 13; clone_size: NA; v_call: TRBV5-4; d_call: NA; cdr3_nt: TGTGCCAGCAGCCCACATAACAGGGCTGAAGCTTTCTTT; cdr3_aa: CASSPHNRAEAFF
j_call: TRBJ2-7; cdr3_length: 15; clone_size: NA; v_call: TRBV18; d_call: NA; cdr3_nt: TGTGCCAGCTCACCAGCACCCGACGCCTCCTACGAGCAGTACTTC; cdr3_aa: CASSPAPDASYEQYF
j_call: TRBJ2-4; cdr3_length: 15; clone_size: NA; v_call: TRBV10-1; d_call: NA; cdr3_nt: TGCGCCAGCAGTGCGGGGGACCTAGCCAAAAACATTCAGTACTTC; cdr3_aa: CASSAGDLAKNIQYF
j_call: TRBJ1-2; cdr3_length: 14; clone_size: NA; v_call: TRBV6-6; d_call: TRBD1; cdr3_nt: TGTGCCAGCGCGAAACAGGGGGCTAGTGATGGCTACACCTTC; cdr3_aa: CASAKQGASDGYTF
j_call: TRBJ2-3; cdr3_length: 17; clone_size: NA; v_call: TRBV7-9; d_call: NA; cdr3_nt: TGTGCCAGCAGCTTAGCGGGGACTTCATTTATTTGGGATACGCAGTATTTT; cdr3_aa: CASSLAGTSFIWDTQYF
j_call: TRBJ1-1; cdr3_length: 15; clone_size: NA; v_call: TRBV5-4; d_call: TRBD1; cdr3_nt: TGTGCCAGCAGCTCCTCGGGACAGGCGAACACTGAAGCTTTCTTT; cdr3_aa: CASSSSGQANTEAFF
j_call: TRBJ2-7; cdr3_length: 17; clone_size: NA; v_call: TRBV5-6; d_call: TRBD2; cdr3_nt: TGTGCCAGCAGCTTGTTTAGCGGGAGGCCTAAAGATCGCGAGCAGTACTTC; cdr3_aa: CASSLFSGRPKDREQYF
j_call: TRBJ1-3; cdr3_length: 16; clone_size: NA; v_call: TRBV4-2; d_call: NA; cdr3_nt: TGTGCCAGCAGCCAAGTCTCTCGGGGATCTGGAAACACCATATATTTT; cdr3_aa: CASSQVSRGSGNTIYF
j_call: TRBJ2-7; cdr3_length: 13; clone_size: NA; v_call: TRBV6-1; d_call: TRBD2; cdr3_nt: TGTGCCAGCAGTGAGACTAGCTTCTACGAGCAGTACTTC; cdr3_aa: CASSETSFYEQYF
j_call: TRBJ2-5; cdr3_length: 18; clone_size: NA; v_call: TRBV19; d_call: TRBD1; cdr3_nt: TGTGCCAGTAGTATATCCTCCCTGGGACAGGGGCCCCTTGAGACCCAGTACTTC; cdr3_aa: CASSISSLGQGPLETQYF
j_call: TRBJ2-5; cdr3_length: 16; clone_size: NA; v_call: TRBV9; d_call: TRBD2; cdr3_nt: TGTGCCAGCAGCCCGGGGCGTAGCGGGGAACAAGAGACCCAGTACTTC; cdr3_aa: CASSPGRSGEQETQYF
j_call: TRBJ2-1; cdr3_length: 16; clone_size: NA; v_call: TRBV5-1; d_call: NA; cdr3_nt: TGCGCCAGCAGCTTGTATGGGGAAAGCTCCTACAATGAGCAGTTCTTC; cdr3_aa: CASSLYGESSYNEQFF
j_call: TRBJ2-2; cdr3_length: 12; clone_size: NA; v_call: TRBV2; d_call: NA; cdr3_nt: TGTGCCAGCAGCCTTGACACCGGGGAGCTGTTTTTT; cdr3_aa: CASSLDTGELFF
j_call: TRBJ2-3; cdr3_length: 14; clone_size: NA; v_call: TRBV6-6; d_call: TRBD2; cdr3_nt: TGTGCCAGCGAGAAAGCGGGGTCCACAGATACGCAGTATTTT; cdr3_aa: CASEKAGSTDTQYF
j_call: TRBJ2-4; cdr3_length: 13; clone_size: NA; v_call: TRBV30; d_call: NA; cdr3_nt: TGTGCCTGGAGTGGGGTAGCCAAAAACATTCAGTACTTC; cdr3_aa: CAWSGVAKNIQYF
j_call: TRBJ2-7; cdr3_length: 15; clone_size: NA; v_call: TRBV11-3; d_call: NA; cdr3_nt: TGTGCCAGCAGCTTAGTTTCACAGCGACGTTACGAGCAGTACTTC; cdr3_aa: CASSLVSQRRYEQYF
j_call: TRBJ1-4; cdr3_length: 15; clone_size: NA; v_call: TRBV4-1; d_call: NA; cdr3_nt: TGCGCCAGCAGCCTGGGTGGGTGGACTAATGAAAAACTGTTTTTT; cdr3_aa: CASSLGGWTNEKLFF
j_call: TRBJ2-1; cdr3_length: 16; clone_size: NA; v_call: TRBV9; d_call: NA; cdr3_nt: TGTGCCGGCAGCGTAGTCGCTAGCAGGACCTACAATGAGCAGTTCTTC; cdr3_aa: CAGSVVASRTYNEQFF
j_call: TRBJ1-2; cdr3_length: 13; clone_size: NA; v_call: TRBV6-5; d_call: TRBD1; cdr3_nt: TGTGCCAGCAGAAAAGGACAGGGGCATGGCTACACCTTC; cdr3_aa: CASRKGQGHGYTF
j_call: TRBJ1-5; cdr3_length: 17; clone_size: NA; v_call: TRBV6-4; d_call: TRBD1; cdr3_nt: TGTGCCAGCAGTGAGGTGGGACAGGGGGCAAGCAATCAGCCCCAGCATTTT; cdr3_aa: CASSEVGQGASNQPQHF
j_call: TRBJ2-7; cdr3_length: 14; clone_size: NA; v_call: TRBV28; d_call: TRBD2; cdr3_nt: TGTGCCAGCACCCTCTCGACTGCGGGGGACGAGCAGTACTTC; cdr3_aa: CASTLSTAGDEQYF
j_call: TRBJ2-7; cdr3_length: 13; clone_size: NA; v_call: TRBV6-5; d_call: NA; cdr3_nt: TGTGCCAGCAGTCCCCGGGGGGCGTATGAGCAGTACTTC; cdr3_aa: CASSPRGAYEQYF
j_call: TRBJ2-7; cdr3_length: 14; clone_size: NA; v_call: TRBV11-3; d_call: NA; cdr3_nt: TGTGCCAGCAGCTTAATTGCGAGCTCCTACGAGCAGTACTTC; cdr3_aa: CASSLIASSYEQYF
j_call: TRBJ1-1; cdr3_length: 16; clone_size: NA; v_call: TRBV7-2; d_call: TRBD1; cdr3_nt: TGTGCCAGCAGCCCGCGGACCGACAGGGGATGGACTGAAGCTTTCTTT; cdr3_aa: CASSPRTDRGWTEAFF
j_call: TRBJ2-3; cdr3_length: 15; clone_size: NA; v_call: TRBV6-1; d_call: TRBD2; cdr3_nt: TGTGCCAGCAGTGAGGGTAGCGGGAGAATTTATACGCAGTATTTT; cdr3_aa: CASSEGSGRIYTQYF